Here is one T cell receptor beta chain with its context. The CDR3 runs 15 residues. Germline-derived CDR1 and CDR2 are DFQATT and SNEGSKA (reference sequence). V dropped 0 bases and J dropped 5; count of bases not matched to a gene: 7. The data derive from a study of blood T cells in healthy people across ages. Alongside a J-beta primer mix, a sample-barcoded 5' primer served in a second PCR lasting roughly 6 to 12 cycles. Tagging of each cDNA molecule was performed by a template-switch adaptor with 12 random nucleotides. In TCRdb, the 5' RACE reads were re-called with MiXCR into one record per CDR3 protein. The sample shows fewer than 2,000,000 distinct CDR3 sequences, 30% to 40% of them seen only once. Every sample gave at least 5 micrograms of total RNA when it was extracted.

The specimen was blood. J is TRBJ2-5 and V is TRBV20-1; 9 nucleotides align to TRBD2. The receptor's source is a woman in her 30s in good health. CDR3 in DNA: TGCAGTGCTAGAGATTACCTAGCGGGACGGGAGACCCAGTACTTC. Its protein product is CSARDYLAGRETQYF.